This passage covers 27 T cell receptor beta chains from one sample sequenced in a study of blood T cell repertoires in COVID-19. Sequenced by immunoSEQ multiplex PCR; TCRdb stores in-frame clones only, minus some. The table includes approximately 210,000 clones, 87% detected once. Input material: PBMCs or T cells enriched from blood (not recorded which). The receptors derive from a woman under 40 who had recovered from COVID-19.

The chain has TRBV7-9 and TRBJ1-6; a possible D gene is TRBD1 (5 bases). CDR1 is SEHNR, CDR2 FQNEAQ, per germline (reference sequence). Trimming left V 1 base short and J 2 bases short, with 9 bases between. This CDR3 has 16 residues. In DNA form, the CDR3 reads TGTGCCAGCAGCTTAGGGGGGGGAACCTATAATTCACCCCTCCACTTT. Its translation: CASSLGGGTYNSPLHF. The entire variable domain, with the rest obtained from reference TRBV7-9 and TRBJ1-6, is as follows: DTGVSQNPRHKITKRGQNVTFRCDPISEHNRLYWYRQTLGQGPEFLTYFQNEAQLEKSRLLSDRFSAERPKGSFSTLEIQRTEQGDSAMYLCASSLGGGTYNSPLHFGNGTRLTVT.

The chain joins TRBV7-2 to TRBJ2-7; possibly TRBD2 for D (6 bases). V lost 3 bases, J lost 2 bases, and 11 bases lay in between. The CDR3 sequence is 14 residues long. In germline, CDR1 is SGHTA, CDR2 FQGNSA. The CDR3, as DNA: TGTGCCAGCAGCTTTTTCCCTAGCGCCTACGAGCAGTACTTC. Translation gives CASSFFPSAYEQYF. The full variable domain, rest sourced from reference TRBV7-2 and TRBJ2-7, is GAGVSQSPSNKVTEKGKDVELRCDPISGHTALYWYRQSLGQGLEFLIYFQGNSAPDKSGLPSDRFSAERTGGSVSTLTIQRTQQEDSAVYLCASSFFPSAYEQYFGPGTRLTVT.

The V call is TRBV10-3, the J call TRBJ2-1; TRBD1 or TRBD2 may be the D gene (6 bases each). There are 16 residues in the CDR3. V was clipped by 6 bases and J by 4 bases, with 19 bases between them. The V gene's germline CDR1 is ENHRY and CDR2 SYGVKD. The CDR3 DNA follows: TGTGCCATCAGGGAGGGATGGCAGGGGATTTACAATGAGCAGTTCTTC. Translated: CAIREGWQGIYNEQFF.

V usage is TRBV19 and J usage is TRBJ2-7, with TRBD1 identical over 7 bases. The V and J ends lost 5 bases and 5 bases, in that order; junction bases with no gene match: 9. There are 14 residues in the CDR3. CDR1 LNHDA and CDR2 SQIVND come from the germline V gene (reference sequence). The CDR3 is CASSPRQGEDEQYF. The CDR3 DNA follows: TGTGCCAGTAGTCCGCGACAGGGAGAGGACGAGCAGTACTTC.

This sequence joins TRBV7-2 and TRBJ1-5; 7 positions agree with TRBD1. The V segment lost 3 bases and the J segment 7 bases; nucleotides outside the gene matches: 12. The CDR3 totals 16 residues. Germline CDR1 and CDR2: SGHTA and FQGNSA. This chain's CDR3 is CASSLRQGKARQPQHF. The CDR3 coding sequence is TGTGCCAGCAGCTTGAGACAGGGCAAGGCGAGACAGCCCCAGCATTTT.

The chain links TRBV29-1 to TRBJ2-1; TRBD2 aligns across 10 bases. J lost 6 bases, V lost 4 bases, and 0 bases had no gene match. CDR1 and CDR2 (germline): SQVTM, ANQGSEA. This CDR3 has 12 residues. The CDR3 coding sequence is TGCAGCGTTGGGACTAGCGGCAATGAGCAGTTCTTC. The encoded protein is CSVGTSGNEQFF.

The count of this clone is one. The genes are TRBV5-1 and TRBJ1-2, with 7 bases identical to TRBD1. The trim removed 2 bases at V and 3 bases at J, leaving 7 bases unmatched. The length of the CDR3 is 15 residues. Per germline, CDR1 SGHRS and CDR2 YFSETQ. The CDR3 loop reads CASSFTGAGYYGYTF. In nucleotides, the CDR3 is TGCGCCAGCAGCTTTACAGGGGCAGGGTACTATGGCTACACCTTC.

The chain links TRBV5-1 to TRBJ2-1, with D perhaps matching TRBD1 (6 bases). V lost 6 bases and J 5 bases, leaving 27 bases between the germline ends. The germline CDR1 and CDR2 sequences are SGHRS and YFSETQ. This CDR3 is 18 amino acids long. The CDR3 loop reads CASKSLQGSYSKNNEQFF. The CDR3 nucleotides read TGCGCCAGCAAAAGTCTACAGGGCAGTTACTCGAAGAACAATGAGCAGTTCTTC.

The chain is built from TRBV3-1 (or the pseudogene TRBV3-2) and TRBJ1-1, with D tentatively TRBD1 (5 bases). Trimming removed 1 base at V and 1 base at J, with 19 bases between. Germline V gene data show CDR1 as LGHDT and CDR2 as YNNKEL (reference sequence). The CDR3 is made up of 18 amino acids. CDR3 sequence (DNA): TGTGCCAGCAGCCAAGGGCCCCCTACCGGGGGGGGGAACACTGAAGCTTTCTTT. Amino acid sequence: CASSQGPPTGGGNTEAFF.

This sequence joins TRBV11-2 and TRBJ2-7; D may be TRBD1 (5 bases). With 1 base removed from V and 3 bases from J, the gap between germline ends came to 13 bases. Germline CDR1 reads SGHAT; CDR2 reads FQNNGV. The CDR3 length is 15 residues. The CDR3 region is CASSLGQTLYYEQYF. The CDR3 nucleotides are TGTGCCAGCAGCTTAGGACAGACCCTCTACTACGAGCAGTACTTC.

CDR3 sequence reads: CASSFSDREGEQFF. The CDR3, as DNA: TGTGCCAGCAGCTTCTCGGACAGGGAGGGTGAGCAGTTCTTC. The genes are TRBV5-4 and TRBJ2-1, with D possibly matching TRBD1 (8 bases). The CDR3 has 14 residues. V lost 2 bases and J 9 bases, leaving 15 bases between the germline ends. Germline V gene lookup returns CDR1 SGHNT and CDR2 YYREEE (reference sequence).

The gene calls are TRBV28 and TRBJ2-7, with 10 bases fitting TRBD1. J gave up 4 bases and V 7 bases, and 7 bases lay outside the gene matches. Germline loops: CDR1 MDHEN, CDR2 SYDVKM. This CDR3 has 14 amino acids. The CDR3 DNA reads TGTGCCAGCATTCTGGGACAGGGGAATTACGAGCAGTACTTC. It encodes CASILGQGNYEQYF.

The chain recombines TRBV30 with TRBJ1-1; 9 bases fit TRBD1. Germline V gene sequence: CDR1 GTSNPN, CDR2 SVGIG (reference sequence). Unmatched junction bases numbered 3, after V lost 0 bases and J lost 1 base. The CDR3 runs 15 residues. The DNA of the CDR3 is TGTGCCTGGAGTGTCTGGACAGGGGCGAACACTGAAGCTTTCTTT. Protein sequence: CAWSVWTGANTEAFF.

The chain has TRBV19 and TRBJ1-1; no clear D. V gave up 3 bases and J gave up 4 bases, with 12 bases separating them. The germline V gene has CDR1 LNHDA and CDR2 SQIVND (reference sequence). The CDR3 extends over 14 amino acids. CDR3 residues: CASSIRLGPTEAFF. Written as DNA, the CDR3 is TGTGCCAGTAGTATCCGCCTGGGCCCCACTGAAGCTTTCTTT.

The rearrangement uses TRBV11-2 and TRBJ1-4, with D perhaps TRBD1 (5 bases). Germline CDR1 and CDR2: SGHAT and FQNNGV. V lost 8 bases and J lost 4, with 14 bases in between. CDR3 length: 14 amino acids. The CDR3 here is CASGKTEFNEKLFF. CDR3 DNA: TGTGCCAGCGGAAAGACAGAGTTTAATGAAAAACTGTTTTTT.

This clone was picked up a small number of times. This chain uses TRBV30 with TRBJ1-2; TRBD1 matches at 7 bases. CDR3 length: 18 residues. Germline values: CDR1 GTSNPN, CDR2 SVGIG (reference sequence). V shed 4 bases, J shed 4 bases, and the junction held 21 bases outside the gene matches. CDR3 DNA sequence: TGTGCCTGGATCGCCCACGATAAACGCCGGGACAGACGCTATGGCTACACCTTC. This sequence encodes CAWIAHDKRRDRRYGYTF.

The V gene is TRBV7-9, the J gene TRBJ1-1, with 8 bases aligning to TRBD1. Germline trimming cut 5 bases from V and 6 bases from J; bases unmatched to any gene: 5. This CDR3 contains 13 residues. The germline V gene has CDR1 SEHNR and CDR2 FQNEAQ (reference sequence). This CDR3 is CASSETGEAEAFF. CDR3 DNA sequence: TGTGCCAGCAGCGAGACAGGGGAGGCTGAAGCTTTCTTT. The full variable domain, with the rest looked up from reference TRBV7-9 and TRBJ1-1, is DTGVSQNPRHKITKRGQNVTFRCDPISEHNRLYWYRQTLGQGPEFLTYFQNEAQLEKSRLLSDRFSAERPKGSFSTLEIQRTEQGDSAMYLCASSETGEAEAFFGQGTRLTVV.

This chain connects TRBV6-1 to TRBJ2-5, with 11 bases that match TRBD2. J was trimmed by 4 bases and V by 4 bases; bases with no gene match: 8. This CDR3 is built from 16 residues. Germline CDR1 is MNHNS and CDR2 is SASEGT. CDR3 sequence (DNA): TGTGCCAGCAGTGTCGATAGCGGGGGGGCCGGAGAGACCCAGTACTTC. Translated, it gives CASSVDSGGAGETQYF.

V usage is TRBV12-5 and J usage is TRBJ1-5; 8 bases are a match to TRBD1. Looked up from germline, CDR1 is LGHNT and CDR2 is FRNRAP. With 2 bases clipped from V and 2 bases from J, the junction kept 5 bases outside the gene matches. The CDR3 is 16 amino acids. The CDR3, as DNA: TGTGCTAGTGGTTTGACCCCGACAGGGGGCAATCAGCCCCAGCATTTT. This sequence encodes CASGLTPTGGNQPQHF.

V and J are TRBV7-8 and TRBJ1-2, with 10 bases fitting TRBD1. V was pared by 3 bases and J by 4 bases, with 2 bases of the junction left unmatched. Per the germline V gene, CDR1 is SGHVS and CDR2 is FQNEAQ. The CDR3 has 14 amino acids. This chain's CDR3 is CASSLGTGVYGYTF. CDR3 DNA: TGTGCCAGCAGCTTGGGGACAGGGGTCTATGGCTACACCTTC. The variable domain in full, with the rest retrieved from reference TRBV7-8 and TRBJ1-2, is GAGVSQSPRYKVAKRGQDVALRCDPISGHVSLFWYQQALGQGPEFLTYFQNEAQLDKSGLPSDRFFAERPEGSVSTLKIQRTQQEDSAVYLCASSLGTGVYGYTFGSGTRLTVV.

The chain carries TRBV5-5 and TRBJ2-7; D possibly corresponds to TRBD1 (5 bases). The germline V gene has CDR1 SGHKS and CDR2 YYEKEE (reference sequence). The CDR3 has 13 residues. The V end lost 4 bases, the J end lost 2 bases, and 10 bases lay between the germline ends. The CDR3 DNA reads TGTGCCAGCAGCCACCCAGGGACCTACGAGCAGTACTTC. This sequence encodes CASSHPGTYEQYF.

In DNA form, the CDR3 reads TGTGCCAGCAGCGCCCCGGGACAGGGAGGTGGAGGTGGCGGCATTCAGTACTTC. It specifies CASSAPGQGGGGGGIQYF. The chain has TRBV11-2 and TRBJ2-4; 9 nucleotides match TRBD1. This CDR3 comprises 18 residues. V lost 5 bases and J lost 9; bases outside the gene matches: 20. Germline values: CDR1 SGHAT, CDR2 FQNNGV.

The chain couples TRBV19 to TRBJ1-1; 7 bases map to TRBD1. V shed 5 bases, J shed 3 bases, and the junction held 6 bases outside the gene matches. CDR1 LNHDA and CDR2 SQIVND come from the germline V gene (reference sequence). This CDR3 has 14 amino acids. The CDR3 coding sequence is TGTGCCAGTAGTTCCGGGACAGCCTACACTGAAGCTTTCTTT. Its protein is CASSSGTAYTEAFF.

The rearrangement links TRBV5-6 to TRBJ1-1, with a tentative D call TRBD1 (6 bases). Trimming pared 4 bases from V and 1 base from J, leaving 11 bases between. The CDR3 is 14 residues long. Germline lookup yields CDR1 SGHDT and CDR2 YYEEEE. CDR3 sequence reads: CASSPWTANTEAFF. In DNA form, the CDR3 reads TGTGCCAGCAGCCCCTGGACAGCGAACACTGAAGCTTTCTTT.

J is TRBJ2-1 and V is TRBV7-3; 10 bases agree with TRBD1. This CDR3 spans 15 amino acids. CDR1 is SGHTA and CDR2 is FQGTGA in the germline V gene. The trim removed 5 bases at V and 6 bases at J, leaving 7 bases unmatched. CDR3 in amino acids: CASSPRQGAFNEQFF. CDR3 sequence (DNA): TGTGCCAGCAGCCCCCGACAGGGGGCCTTCAATGAGCAGTTCTTC.

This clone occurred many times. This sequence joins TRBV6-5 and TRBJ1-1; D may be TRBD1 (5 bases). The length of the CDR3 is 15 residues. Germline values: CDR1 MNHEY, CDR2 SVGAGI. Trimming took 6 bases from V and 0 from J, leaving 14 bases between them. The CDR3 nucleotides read TGTGCCAGCAGCCCAGGAAAGACAGTGAACACTGAAGCTTTCTTT. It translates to CASSPGKTVNTEAFF.

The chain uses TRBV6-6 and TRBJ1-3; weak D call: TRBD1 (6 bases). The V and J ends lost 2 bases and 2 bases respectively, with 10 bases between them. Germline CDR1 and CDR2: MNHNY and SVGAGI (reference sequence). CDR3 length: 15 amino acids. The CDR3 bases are TGTGCCAGCAGTTACGTTTCAGGGGCTGGAAACACCATATATTTT. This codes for CASSYVSGAGNTIYF.